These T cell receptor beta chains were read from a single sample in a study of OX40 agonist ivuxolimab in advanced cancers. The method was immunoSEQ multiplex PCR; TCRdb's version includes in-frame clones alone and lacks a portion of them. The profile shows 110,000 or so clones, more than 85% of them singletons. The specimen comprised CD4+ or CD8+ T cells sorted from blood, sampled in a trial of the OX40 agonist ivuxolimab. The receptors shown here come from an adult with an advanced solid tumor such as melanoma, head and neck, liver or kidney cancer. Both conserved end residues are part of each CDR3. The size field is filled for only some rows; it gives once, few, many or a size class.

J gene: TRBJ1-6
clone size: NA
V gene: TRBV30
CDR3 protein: CAWGDRYNSPLHF

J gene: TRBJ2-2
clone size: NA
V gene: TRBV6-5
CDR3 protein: CASSDRGTGELFF

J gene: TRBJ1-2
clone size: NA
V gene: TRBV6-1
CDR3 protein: CASSPDGSNYGYTF

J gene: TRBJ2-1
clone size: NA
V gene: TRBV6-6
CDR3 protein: CASTSGTSANNEQFF

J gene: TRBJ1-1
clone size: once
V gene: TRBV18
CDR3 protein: CASSSTPEPRNTEAFF

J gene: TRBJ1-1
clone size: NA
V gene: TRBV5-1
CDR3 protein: CASSSQGFDTEAFF

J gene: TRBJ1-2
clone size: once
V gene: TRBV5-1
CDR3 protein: CASSPGTGDGYTF

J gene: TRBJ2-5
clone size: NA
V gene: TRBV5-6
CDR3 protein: CASSLNTGGRETQYF

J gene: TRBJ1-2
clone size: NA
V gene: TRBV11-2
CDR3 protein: CASSSGGRADGYTF

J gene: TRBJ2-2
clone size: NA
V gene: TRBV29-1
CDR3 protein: CSVERVRNTGELFF

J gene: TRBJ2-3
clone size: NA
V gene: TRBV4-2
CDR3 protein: CASSQLHEVADTQYF

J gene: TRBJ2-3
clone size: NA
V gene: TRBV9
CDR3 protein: CASSVAPNVLTDTQYF

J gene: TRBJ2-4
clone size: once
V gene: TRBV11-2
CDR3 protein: CATQATQAKNIQYF

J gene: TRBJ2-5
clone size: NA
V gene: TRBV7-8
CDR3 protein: CASRGETQYF

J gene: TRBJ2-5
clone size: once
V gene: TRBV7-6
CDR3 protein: CASSLVLAEETQYF

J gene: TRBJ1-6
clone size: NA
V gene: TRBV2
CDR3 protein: CASSAGGNSPLHF

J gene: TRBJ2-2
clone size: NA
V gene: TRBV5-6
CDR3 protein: CASSLANTGELFF

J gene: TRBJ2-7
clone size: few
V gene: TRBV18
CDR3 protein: CASSPNAGTGAYEQYF

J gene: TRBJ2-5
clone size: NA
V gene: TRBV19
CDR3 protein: CASRLGQGETQYF

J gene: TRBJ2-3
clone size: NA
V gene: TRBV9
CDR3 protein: CASSVAGSTDTQYF

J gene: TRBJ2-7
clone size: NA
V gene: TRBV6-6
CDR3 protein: CASSYSWRSYEQYF

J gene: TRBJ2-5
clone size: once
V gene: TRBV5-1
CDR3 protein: CASSLEGAGETQYF

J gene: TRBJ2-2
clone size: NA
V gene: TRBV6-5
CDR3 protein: CASSYSGGNTGELFF

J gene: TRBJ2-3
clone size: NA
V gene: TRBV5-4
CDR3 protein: CASSSNGINTDTQYF

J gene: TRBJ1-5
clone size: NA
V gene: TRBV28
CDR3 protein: CASKDGDRGQPQHF

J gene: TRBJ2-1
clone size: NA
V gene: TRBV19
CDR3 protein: CASSRSTGTSYNEQFF

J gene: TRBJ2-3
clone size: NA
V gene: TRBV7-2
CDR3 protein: CASGRAGRTDTQYF

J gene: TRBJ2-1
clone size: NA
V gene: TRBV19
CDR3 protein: CASSIIAGEDEQFF

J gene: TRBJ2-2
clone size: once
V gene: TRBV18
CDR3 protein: CASSPVLAGNTGELFF

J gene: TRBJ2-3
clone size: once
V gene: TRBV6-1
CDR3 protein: CASRQRATTDTQYF

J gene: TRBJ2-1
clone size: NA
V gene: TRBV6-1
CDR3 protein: CASSEGQGSHNEQFF

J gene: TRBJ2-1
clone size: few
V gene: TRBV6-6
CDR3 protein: CASSLSGDEQFF

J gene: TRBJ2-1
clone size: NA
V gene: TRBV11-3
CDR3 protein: CASSSDSYNEQFF

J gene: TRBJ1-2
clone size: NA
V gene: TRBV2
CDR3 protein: CASKREGVGGYGYTF

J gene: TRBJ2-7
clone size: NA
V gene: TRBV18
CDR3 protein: CASSPVQRGGHEQYF

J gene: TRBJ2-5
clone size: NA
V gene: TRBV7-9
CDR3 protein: CASSPGGSGTAETQYF

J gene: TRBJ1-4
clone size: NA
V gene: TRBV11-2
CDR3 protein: CASSYQGSTNEKLFF

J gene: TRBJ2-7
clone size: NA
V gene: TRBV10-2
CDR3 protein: CATRTAAAYEQYF

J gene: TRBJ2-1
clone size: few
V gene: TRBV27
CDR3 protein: CASSFSSGVLPFF